These T cell receptor beta chains were read from a single sample in a study of blood T cells in healthy people across ages. TCRdb analysed the 5' RACE reads with MiXCR anew, one entry per CDR3 protein. The sample shows about 670,000 distinct CDR3 sequences, 45% to 60% of them seen only once. The specimen was blood. These receptor sequences come from an elderly woman in good health. The conserved cysteine and the conserved F or W are not part of the CDR3 here.

CDR3 | J | V
ASNQELWSSQPQH | TRBJ1-5 | TRBV4-2
ASSLEPGQGYNEQF | TRBJ2-1 | TRBV5-5
ASRGGTSTDTQY | TRBJ2-3 | TRBV5-1
SAHDFSAGTDTQY | TRBJ2-3 | TRBV20-1
ASSLQGAYNEQY | TRBJ2-7 | TRBV5-5
ASSVGTWGEKLF | TRBJ1-4 | TRBV9
ASSQDTGVYGYT | TRBJ1-2 | TRBV4-3
ASSLNRGGSYT | TRBJ1-2 | TRBV12-3/TRBV12-4
ASSPAGRRSGANVLT | TRBJ2-6 | TRBV3-1
ASSQGSRGESDTQY | TRBJ2-3 | TRBV4-2
ASSVSGRAVYEQY | TRBJ2-7 | TRBV7-9
ASSLSFLEQY | TRBJ2-7 | TRBV12-3/TRBV12-4
SARLRGGLDEQY | - | TRBV20-1
ASSRTWPFSYEQY | TRBJ2-7 | TRBV12-3/TRBV12-4
ASSEAAETYEQY | TRBJ2-7 | TRBV2
ASSSGAYNEQF | TRBJ2-1 | TRBV28
ASSRTGERGYT | TRBJ1-2 | TRBV7-2
ASSLEAQSSYNEQF | TRBJ2-1 | TRBV7-8
SASLGPSTDTQY | TRBJ2-3 | TRBV20-1
ASSFASGSGETQY | TRBJ2-5 | TRBV5-1
ASSAQFQETQY | - | TRBV7-2
ATRTGGTGDTQY | TRBJ2-3 | TRBV6-6
ASRKSRQPVDTQY | TRBJ2-3 | TRBV25-1
ASSTGTEQRNGYT | TRBJ1-2 | TRBV12-3/TRBV12-4
SAPTRTGGGDTQY | TRBJ2-3 | TRBV20-1
PSSPSPAGQETQY | TRBJ2-5 | TRBV27
ASSKKRVGQGDGNTIY | TRBJ1-3 | TRBV19
ASSYSMWRGTKRTQY | - | TRBV6-6
ASSQAAYNEQF | TRBJ2-1 | TRBV5-1
SVHLGRTDTQY | TRBJ2-3 | TRBV29-1
ASTEEGQGAYEQY | - | TRBV28
ASSIVGGGNQPQH | TRBJ1-5 | TRBV19
SAKSGGPSTDTQY | TRBJ2-3 | TRBV20-1